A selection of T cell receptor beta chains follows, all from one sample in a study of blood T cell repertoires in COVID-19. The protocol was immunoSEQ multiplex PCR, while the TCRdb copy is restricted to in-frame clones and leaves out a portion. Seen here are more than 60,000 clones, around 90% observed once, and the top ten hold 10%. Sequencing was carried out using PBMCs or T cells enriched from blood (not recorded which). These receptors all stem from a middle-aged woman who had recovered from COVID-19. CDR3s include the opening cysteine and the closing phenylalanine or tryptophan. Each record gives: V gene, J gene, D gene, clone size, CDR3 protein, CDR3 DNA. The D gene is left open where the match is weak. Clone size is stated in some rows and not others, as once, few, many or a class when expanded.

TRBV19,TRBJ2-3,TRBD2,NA,CASSIAGGNIDTQYF,TGTGCCAGTAGTATAGCGGGGGGGAACATTGATACGCAGTATTTT
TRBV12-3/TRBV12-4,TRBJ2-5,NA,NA,CASSLGGQRNF,TGTGCCAGCAGTTTGGGGGGACAGCGGAACTTC
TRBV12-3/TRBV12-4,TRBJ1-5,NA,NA,CASSFTDNQPQHF,TGTGCCAGCAGTTTTACAGACAATCAGCCCCAGCATTTT
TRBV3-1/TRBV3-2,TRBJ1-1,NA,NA,CASSQGGVPGEAFF,TGTGCCAGCAGCCAAGGGGGGGTCCCGGGGGAAGCTTTCTTT
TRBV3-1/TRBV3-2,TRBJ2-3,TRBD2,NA,CASSQASGGAGGTDTQYF,TGTGCCAGCAGCCAAGCTAGCGGGGGGGCAGGCGGCACAGATACGCAGTATTTT
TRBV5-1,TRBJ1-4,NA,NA,CASSRGGAYNEKLFF,TGCGCCAGCAGCCGAGGGGGGGCCTATAATGAAAAACTGTTTTTT
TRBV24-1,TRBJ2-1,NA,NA,CATTGRNEQFF,TGTGCCACCACAGGGCGCAATGAGCAGTTCTTC
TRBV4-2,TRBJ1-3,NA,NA,CASSQEGSARTGNTIYF,TGTGCCAGCAGCCAAGAGGGCAGTGCCAGGACTGGAAACACCATATATTTT
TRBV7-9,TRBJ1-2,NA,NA,CASSLLGDGYGYTF,TGTGCCAGCAGCTTACTGGGAGACGGCTATGGCTACACCTTC
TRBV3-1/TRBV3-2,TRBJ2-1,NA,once,CASSPSWGVGNEQFF,TGTGCCAGCAGCCCTAGCTGGGGGGTAGGAAATGAGCAGTTCTTC